This passage covers 19 T cell receptor beta chains from one sample sequenced in a study of cytomegalovirus exposure and HLA in healthy donors. 13 Jbeta primers and 60 Vbeta primers were used for the PCR. Assay used: immunoSEQ multiplex PCR; TCRdb lists only in-frame clones, some missing. The table lists 140,000 or so clones, roughly 70% of them singletons, with 4% to 5.5% in the top ten. The sequencing sample was made of PBMCs. These receptors all stem from a man aged 55 to 70 in good health and CMV-seronegative.

This clone occurred once. J is TRBJ1-1 and V is TRBV28, with D maybe TRBD1 (5 bases). The germline V gene encodes CDR1 MDHEN and CDR2 SYDVKM. CDR3 length equals 13 residues. V lost 5 bases and J 5 bases, leaving 12 bases between the germline ends. CDR3 nucleotides: TGTGCCAGCAGTCGGGGGGAGGGAACTGAAGCTTTCTTT. Its translation: CASSRGEGTEAFF.

The J gene is TRBJ1-1, the V gene TRBV6-5; 8 bases align to TRBD1. After removal of 5 bases from V and 1 base from J, the junction contained 6 bases not matched to a gene. From germline, CDR1 is MNHEY and CDR2 SVGAGI. CDR3 size: 15 residues. The CDR3 sequence: CASSIPGQANTEAFF. DNA for the CDR3: TGTGCCAGCAGTATCCCGGGACAGGCGAACACTGAAGCTTTCTTT.

V and J are TRBV28 and TRBJ2-7, with 12 positions matching TRBD1. Germline-derived CDR1 and CDR2 are MDHEN and SYDVKM. This CDR3 is 17 amino acids long. V lost 2 bases, J lost 5 bases, and 10 bases stayed unmatched. The CDR3 DNA reads TGTGCCAGCAGTTTACATGACTGGGACAGGGGGCCCGACGAGCAGTACTTC. This codes for CASSLHDWDRGPDEQYF.

This clone appeared a few times. The gene calls are TRBV6-5 and TRBJ2-1, with 13 positions matching TRBD2. Germline V gives CDR1 MNHEY, CDR2 SVGAGI. With V trimmed by 2 bases and J by 7 bases, 2 bases remained unmatched. CDR3 length: 15 residues. CDR3 sequence: CASSYRTSGSNEQFF. DNA for the CDR3: TGTGCCAGCAGTTACCGGACTAGCGGGAGTAATGAGCAGTTCTTC.

The chain recombines TRBV27 with TRBJ2-7, with 8 positions matching TRBD2. This CDR3 contains 19 residues. V lost 3 bases, J lost 2 bases, and 18 bases stayed unmatched. Germline V gene lookup returns CDR1 MNHEY and CDR2 SMNVEV (reference sequence). The CDR3 nucleotides read TGTGCCAGCAGTTTCCGAGACCTTAGACTAGCGACGGGGCCCTACGAGCAGTACTTC. This codes for CASSFRDLRLATGPYEQYF.

The genes are TRBV28 and TRBJ2-7; D is unclear. The CDR3 is 13 amino acids. Germline CDR1 and CDR2: MDHEN and SYDVKM. Deletions cut 5 bases from V and 3 bases from J, with 11 bases between. The CDR3 DNA reads TGTGCCAGCAGTCCGGGTGTAGGCTACGAGCAGTACTTC. Translation gives CASSPGVGYEQYF. The entire variable domain, with the rest obtained from reference TRBV28 and TRBJ2-7, is as follows: DVKVTQSSRYLVKRTGEKVFLECVQDMDHENMFWYRQDPGLGLRLIYFSYDVKMKEKGDIPEGYSVSREKKERFSLILESASTNQTSMYLCASSPGVGYEQYFGPGTRLTVT.

V gene TRBV11-2 combines with J gene TRBJ2-1, with 7 bases identical to TRBD2. The CDR3 loop spans 15 amino acids. Germline V gene sequence: CDR1 SGHAT, CDR2 FQNNGV. V trimming: 5 bases; J trimming: 5 bases; junction bases outside the gene matches: 9. CDR3 DNA: TGTGCCAGCAGCAGCGGGACCCCCGGCCACAATGAGCAGTTCTTC. This translates into CASSSGTPGHNEQFF.

As DNA, the CDR3 is TGTGCCAGTAGTATAGGGAGCTCCTACAATGAGCAGTTCTTC. Translated, it gives CASSIGSSYNEQFF. The chain links TRBV19 to TRBJ2-1; the D is unclear. The CDR3 is 14 residues long. Trimming stripped 1 base from V and 0 bases from J, with 4 bases between. In germline, CDR1 is LNHDA, CDR2 SQIVND (reference sequence).

The J gene is TRBJ1-2, the V gene TRBV7-9; 7 nucleotides line up with TRBD1. Losses at the gene ends were 3 bases for V and 1 base for J; bases not matched to a gene: 11. Germline-derived CDR1 and CDR2 are SEHNR and FQNEAQ (reference sequence). The CDR3 length is 17 residues. CDR3 amino acids: CASSFYPRRGHNYGYTF. The DNA for the CDR3 is TGTGCCAGCAGCTTTTACCCTAGGAGGGGGCATAACTATGGCTACACCTTC.

CDR3 nucleotide sequence: TGTGCCAGCAGTTACTCAGGGGCTGGGGCCAACGTCCTGACTTTC. Translation: CASSYSGAGANVLTF. This sequence joins TRBV6-5 and TRBJ2-6; weak D call: TRBD1 (5 bases). V lost 0 bases and J 2 bases, leaving 5 bases between the germline ends. Germline V gives CDR1 MNHEY, CDR2 SVGAGI. This CDR3 has 15 amino acids.

This chain links TRBV5-1 with TRBJ2-7; D ambiguous. Deletions cut 4 bases from V and 3 bases from J, with 11 bases between. The CDR3 extends over 13 amino acids. From germline, CDR1 is SGHRS and CDR2 YFSETQ. The CDR3 spells CASSPTEFYEQYF. CDR3 DNA sequence: TGCGCCAGCAGCCCTACAGAATTCTACGAGCAGTACTTC.

This clone was seen only a few times. The V gene is TRBV11-3, the J gene TRBJ2-3, with D unclear. Trimming left V 4 bases short and J 0 bases short, with 11 bases between. Germline V gives CDR1 SGHNT, CDR2 YENEEA. This CDR3 has 15 residues. The CDR3, as DNA: TGTGCCAGCAGCTCCAACCCACTCAGCACAGATACGCAGTATTTT. Its protein is CASSSNPLSTDTQYF.

This clone came up once. This sequence joins TRBV7-9 and TRBJ1-1; 9 bases align to TRBD1. CDR1 is SEHNR, CDR2 FQNEAQ, per germline (reference sequence). V lost 6 bases, J lost 6 bases, and 8 bases stayed unmatched. The CDR3 is 14 amino acids. The DNA for the CDR3 is TGTGCCAGCAGTCAGGGACAGGGAGGGTCTGAAGCTTTCTTT. This sequence encodes CASSQGQGGSEAFF. The variable domain in full, with the rest retrieved from reference TRBV7-9 and TRBJ1-1, is DTGVSQNPRHKITKRGQNVTFRCDPISEHNRLYWYRQTLGQGPEFLTYFQNEAQLEKSRLLSDRFSAERPKGSFSTLEIQRTEQGDSAMYLCASSQGQGGSEAFFGQGTRLTVV.

The rearrangement uses TRBV7-9 and TRBJ1-4, with 9 bases fitting TRBD1. Germline V gives CDR1 SEHNR, CDR2 FQNEAQ (reference sequence). Trimming took 5 bases from V and 10 from J; bases not matched to a gene: 8. This CDR3 comprises 14 residues. The CDR3 bases are TGTGCCAGCAGCGAACAGGGGGCGATAGGAAAACTGTTTTTT. This translates into CASSEQGAIGKLFF.

The CDR3 is CASSRGAIQETQYF. The CDR3, as DNA: TGTGCCAGCAGCCGGGGGGCGATCCAAGAGACCCAGTACTTC. The rearrangement uses TRBV28 and TRBJ2-5; TRBD2 might be the D (7 bases). CDR1 MDHEN and CDR2 SYDVKM come from the germline V gene. The CDR3 length is 14 residues. Trimming took 6 bases from V and 1 from J, leaving 12 bases between them.

This rearrangement joins TRBV9 to TRBJ2-1; D possibly corresponds to TRBD2 (6 bases). This CDR3 region has 15 residues. The V gene lost 4 bases and the J gene lost 0 bases, with 11 bases spanning the gap. The germline CDR1 and CDR2 sequences are SGDLS and YYNGEE. CDR3 bases: TGTGCCAGCAGCCCCCGCGGGGTCTCCTACAATGAGCAGTTCTTC. The encoded protein is CASSPRGVSYNEQFF.

The CDR3 here is CASSSGLPNTGELFF. CDR3 nucleotides: TGTGCCAGCAGCTCCGGACTACCGAACACCGGGGAGCTGTTTTTT. The chain employs TRBV5-4 and TRBJ2-2, with D maybe TRBD2 (6 bases). This CDR3 has 15 amino acids. The V gene lost 3 bases and the J gene lost 0 bases, with 9 bases spanning the gap. The germline V gene encodes CDR1 SGHNT and CDR2 YYREEE (reference sequence).

The rearrangement uses TRBV7-3 and TRBJ2-6, with no clear D. Trimming took off 2 bases at V and 0 bases at J, with 8 bases between the two ends. Germline CDR1 is SGHTA and CDR2 is FQGTGA. The CDR3 extends over 16 amino acids. CDR3 protein: CASSLSGSSGANVLTF. CDR3 DNA: TGTGCCAGCAGCTTATCAGGAAGCTCTGGGGCCAACGTCCTGACTTTC. The full variable domain, with the rest looked up from reference TRBV7-3 and TRBJ2-6, is GAGVSQTPSNKVTEKGKYVELRCDPISGHTALYWYRQSLGQGPEFLIYFQGTGAADDSGLPNDRFFAVRPEGSVSTLKIQRTERGDSAVYLCASSLSGSSGANVLTFGAGSRLTVL.

V gene TRBV29-1 combines with J gene TRBJ2-5; D call uncertain. V was pared by 4 bases and J by 0 bases, with 6 bases between. This CDR3 contains 12 residues. The germline V gene has CDR1 SQVTM and CDR2 ANQGSEA. The CDR3: CSVGTDQETQYF. The CDR3 nucleotides are TGCAGCGTTGGAACAGACCAAGAGACCCAGTACTTC.